This is a list of T cell receptor beta chains from one sample in a study of T-cell reconstitution after alpha-beta-depleted transplantation in children. TCRdb reanalysed the PCR reads using MiXCR and keeps one entry per CDR3 protein. The sample lists fewer than 400,000 distinct CDR3 sequences, 20% occurring once. The material sequenced was PBMCs from the stem cell graft donor, taken from the stem cell graft. These TCRs come from a human donor who donated a stem cell graft to a child with acute myeloid leukemia. The CDR3 runs from the conserved cysteine through the conserved F or W. The D gene is left open where the match is weak. Part of the rows lack a size; the others show once, few, many or a class for expanded clones.

>TRBV6-5|.|TRBJ2-5|many
TGTGCCAGCAGTTACTCGGGGGATCGGGAGACCCAGTACTTC
CASSYSGDRETQYF
>TRBV20-1|.|TRBJ2-2|.
TGCAGTGCTAGGTTCAGGGGGGGCCCGAACACCGGGGAGCTGTTTTTT
CSARFRGGPNTGELFF
>TRBV28|.|TRBJ2-2|.
TGTGCCACCCGCAACTCTGACACCGGGGAGCTGTTTTTT
CATRNSDTGELFF
>TRBV6-2/TRBV6-3|TRBD1|TRBJ2-3|.
TGTGCCAGCAGCCGAAGACAGGGGGCATCAGATACGCAGTATTTT
CASSRRQGASDTQYF
>TRBV20-1|TRBD2|TRBJ2-1|.
TGCAGTGCTAGCGCGACTAGCGTTACGTTGCAGTTCTTC
CSASATSVTLQFF
>TRBV7-7|TRBD2|TRBJ2-5|.
TGTGCTTCGCAGCGGGAGTGGGGGCAGGAGACCCAGTACTTC
CASQREWGQETQYF
>TRBV7-9|.|TRBJ1-6|few
TGTGCCATCTCCGGGACTTCCGATAATTCACCCCTCCACTTT
CAISGTSDNSPLHF
>TRBV5-1|.|TRBJ2-7|few
TGCGCCAGCAGCTTGTTTCCAGACGGTAGCTCCTACGAGCAGTACTTC
CASSLFPDGSSYEQYF
>TRBV20-1|.|TRBJ2-7|many
TGCAGTGCTAGTGACGGGACTCCTCTGGGGGAGCAGTACTTC
CSASDGTPLGEQYF
>TRBV28|.|TRBJ2-7|few
TGTGCCAGCAGTTTATTGGGTGGACATTTCGGGCAGTACTTC
CASSLLGGHFGQYF
>TRBV28|TRBD1|TRBJ2-3|.
TGTGCCAGCAGTAAAGACAGGGTGCAGGATACGCAGTATTTT
CASSKDRVQDTQYF
>TRBV5-1|.|TRBJ1-1|few
TGCGCCAGCAGATCGGACAGAAGTCTCACCAGGAACACTGAAGCTTTCTTT
CASRSDRSLTRNTEAFF
>TRBV20-1|TRBD2|TRBJ2-1|.
TGCAGTGCTCCGTCACTAGCGGGAGCTTACAATGAGCAGTTCTTC
CSAPSLAGAYNEQFF
>TRBV20-1|TRBD1|TRBJ2-7|many
TGCAGTGCTAGATTTCAGGGGGCTGACTACGAGCAGTACTTC
CSARFQGADYEQYF
>TRBV20-1|.|TRBJ2-7|.
TGCAGTGCCTCCATGGGGCAGGGGCTGGACGAGCAGTACTTC
CSASMGQGLDEQYF
>TRBV28|TRBD1|TRBJ2-3|few
TGTGCCAGCAGTGGGACAGTGGTCCGCACAGATACGCAGTATTTT
CASSGTVVRTDTQYF
>TRBV7-3|.|TRBJ2-5|.
TGTGCCAGCAGCTTAGGGAGTCCGGGAGAGACCCAGTACTTC
CASSLGSPGETQYF
>TRBV5-1|TRBD2|TRBJ2-5|many
TGCGCCAGCAGCCCCGACGCAGCTAGCGGGATAGAGACCCAGTACTTC
CASSPDAASGIETQYF
>TRBV5-1|.|TRBJ2-7|many
TGCGCCAGCAGCTTGGCCAGGGGGGGGACCGTCTCCTACGAGCAGTACTTC
CASSLARGGTVSYEQYF
>TRBV30|.|TRBJ2-1|many
TGTGCCTGGAGCCCACGGGGGATTAACTTGGTCAATGAGCAGTTCTTC
CAWSPRGINLVNEQFF
>TRBV20-1|TRBD2|TRBJ2-7|.
TGCAGTGCAACCGGGACTAGCCTTACCTACGAGCAGTACTTC
CSATGTSLTYEQYF
>TRBV6-1|TRBD2|TRBJ2-7|many
TGTGCCAGCAGGGTAGCGGGAATGGACGAGCAGTACTTC
CASRVAGMDEQYF
>TRBV12-3/TRBV12-4|.|TRBJ2-1|few
TGTGCCAGCAGTTTCGGCCAGTACAATGAGCAGTTCTTC
CASSFGQYNEQFF
>TRBV7-9|TRBD2|TRBJ2-7|few
TGTGCCAGCACCGGGAGGCCAAACTACGAGCAGTACTTC
CASTGRPNYEQYF
>TRBV29-1|.|TRBJ2-7|many
TGCAGCGTTGGAACCGGGACGAGGCACTACGAGCAGTACTTC
CSVGTGTRHYEQYF
>TRBV12-3/TRBV12-4|TRBD2|TRBJ2-7|.
TGTGCCAGCAGTTTAAGTTCGGTGACTAGCTCCAACGAGCAGTACTTC
CASSLSSVTSSNEQYF
>TRBV6-1|.|TRBJ1-6|many
TGTGCCAGCAGTCCGGACACTGCGGGAAGTTCACCCCTCCACTTT
CASSPDTAGSSPLHF
>TRBV6-5|.|TRBJ1-1|.
.
CASILDRANTEAFF
>TRBV29-1|.|TRBJ2-5|many
TGCAGCGGGCTCCGGGAGACCCAGTACTTC
CSGLRETQYF
>TRBV28|TRBD2|TRBJ2-7|.
TGTGCCAGCAGCCGACCACGGGGGGAGACCTACGAGCAGTACTTC
CASSRPRGETYEQYF
>TRBV27|.|TRBJ2-2|.
TGTGCCACCAAAACCGGGGAGCTGTTTTTT
CATKTGELFF
>TRBV29-1|TRBD1|TRBJ1-5|few
TGCAGCGCCGGACAGGGTGGCAATCAGCCCCAGCATTTT
CSAGQGGNQPQHF
>TRBV6-5|TRBD1|TRBJ2-7|few
TGTGCCAGCAGCAAGACCCTGACAGGGTCGAGCTCCTACGAGCAGTACTTC
CASSKTLTGSSSYEQYF